Listed below are T cell receptor beta chains from one sample, sequenced in a study of cytomegalovirus exposure and HLA in healthy donors. TCRdb keeps only in-frame clones here, not all; method: immunoSEQ multiplex PCR. The table shows roughly 100,000 clones, with approximately 71% occurring only once. The sample comprised PBMCs. Receptors were obtained from a man between 35 and 55 years old in good health and CMV-seronegative. Each CDR3 is given with its conserved first and last residue. D genes are given only for firm matches. Rows may omit the clone size; those that give it use once, few, many or a size class.

TRBV18,TRBJ2-7,NA,TRBD1,16,TGTGCCAGCTCACAACCGAATTTAGACAGGGCCCCAGGACAGTACTTC,CASSQPNLDRAPGQYF
TRBV6-1,TRBJ2-7,once,TRBD1,14,TGTGCCAGCAGTATCCGACAGGGCCCCTACGAGCAGTACTTC,CASSIRQGPYEQYF
TRBV6-1,TRBJ1-2,NA,NA,12,TGTGCCAGCAGTGACTACAGGGTTGGCTACACCTTC,CASSDYRVGYTF
TRBV6-5,TRBJ1-4,NA,NA,15,TGTGCCAGCAGTTCCCTAGGCGCAACTAATGAAAAACTGTTTTTT,CASSSLGATNEKLFF
TRBV7-2,TRBJ2-3,NA,NA,16,TGTGCCAGCGGATGGTCCGGTGACTTTAGCACAGATACGCAGTATTTT,CASGWSGDFSTDTQYF
TRBV19,TRBJ2-2,NA,TRBD2,15,TGTGCCAGTAGTGAGGCCGGGGGGGCCACCGGGGAGCTGTTTTTT,CASSEAGGATGELFF
TRBV4-2,TRBJ2-7,NA,TRBD2,16,TGTGCCAGCAGCCAAGAGGGTAGCGGGAGCTCCTACGAGCAGTACTTC,CASSQEGSGSSYEQYF
TRBV6-6,TRBJ2-5,once,TRBD2,12,TGTGCCAGCAGTTGGGGGGGTGAGACCCAGTACTTC,CASSWGGETQYF
TRBV29-1,TRBJ2-2,NA,TRBD1,17,TGCAGCCCCGGGGGGACAGGGGGCAAAAGTACGGCCGGGGAGCTGTTTTTT,CSPGGTGGKSTAGELFF
TRBV18,TRBJ2-2,NA,NA,16,TGTGCCAGCTCACCACCGGAGCGTCTGAGCACCGGGGAGCTGTTTTTT,CASSPPERLSTGELFF
TRBV25-1,TRBJ2-2,NA,NA,13,TGTGCCAGCCGGGACTTAAACACCGGGGAGCTGTTTTTT,CASRDLNTGELFF
TRBV7-8,TRBJ2-2,NA,NA,16,TGTGCCAGCAGCTCCTTAATACGGGGGAACACCGGGGAGCTGTTTTTT,CASSSLIRGNTGELFF
TRBV14,TRBJ2-7,NA,NA,11,TGTGCCAGCGGACGGGACTACGAGCAGTACTTC,CASGRDYEQYF
TRBV5-1,TRBJ2-5,NA,TRBD1,16,TGCGCCAGCAGCAGGGGTGGGACAGGGAGCCACCTAACCAAGTACTTC,CASSRGGTGSHLTKYF
TRBV27,TRBJ2-7,NA,TRBD2,16,TGTGCCAGCAGTTCCACCCCCGGCGGGGGGTTCTACGAGCAGTACTTC,CASSSTPGGGFYEQYF
TRBV7-9,TRBJ2-7,NA,NA,14,TGTGCCAGCAGCCCCATCGACGAGCCCGGGGAGCAGTACTTC,CASSPIDEPGEQYF
TRBV10-2,TRBJ2-7,NA,TRBD2,14,TGCGCCAGCAGTGATCCTAGCGGGGGATACGAGCAGTACTTC,CASSDPSGGYEQYF
TRBV5-1,TRBJ2-1,once,NA,16,TGCGCCAGCAGACCCCTATACAACAGGGCGTGGGATGAGCAGTTCTTC,CASRPLYNRAWDEQFF
TRBV4-1,TRBJ1-3,few,TRBD1,18,TGCGCCAGCAGCCAAGGTGGCAGGGGGCGCATATCTGGAAACACCATATATTTT,CASSQGGRGRISGNTIYF
TRBV5-5,TRBJ1-2,few,NA,14,TGTGCCAGCGCTCCGGGACAATTAAACTATGGCTACACCTTC,CASAPGQLNYGYTF
TRBV4-1,TRBJ1-5,NA,TRBD1,14,TGCGCCAGCAGCCAAGTACAGGGGGAGGGGCCCCAGCATTTT,CASSQVQGEGPQHF
TRBV6-5,TRBJ1-2,NA,NA,14,TGTGCCAGCAGTTACTCGGGGCGGTTATTGGGCTACACCTTC,CASSYSGRLLGYTF
TRBV25-1,TRBJ2-7,once,TRBD1,15,TGTGCCAGCAGTGGGGGGCCAACAGGGGGCTACGAGCAGTACTTC,CASSGGPTGGYEQYF
TRBV6-5,TRBJ2-7,NA,NA,14,TGTGCCAGCAGTTACTCACGCCTAGCCTACGAGCAGTACTTC,CASSYSRLAYEQYF
TRBV6-5,TRBJ2-3,NA,TRBD2,14,TGTGCCAGCAGTTACGGCGGGGGTACAGATACGCAGTATTTT,CASSYGGGTDTQYF
TRBV7-6,TRBJ2-1,NA,NA,15,TGTGCCAGCAGCTTTGGACAGAACTTTTACAATGAGCAGTTCTTC,CASSFGQNFYNEQFF
TRBV7-7,TRBJ2-1,NA,NA,14,TGTGCCAGCAGCTTACGTCCCGGGGATGATGAGCAGTTCTTC,CASSLRPGDDEQFF
TRBV6-1,TRBJ1-1,few,NA,12,TGTGCCAGCAGTGACCTCGGGACTGAAGCTTTCTTT,CASSDLGTEAFF
TRBV4-1,TRBJ2-1,NA,NA,14,TGCGCCAGCAGCCAACCGGTCCAGGACAATGAGCAGTTCTTC,CASSQPVQDNEQFF
TRBV11-2,TRBJ1-2,NA,TRBD1,14,TGTGCCAGCAGCCCATACAGGGGAGCCTATGGCTACACCTTC,CASSPYRGAYGYTF
TRBV12-5,TRBJ2-2,few,NA,15,TGTGCTAGTGGTTTGGCTAGGACAGCTGGCGGGGAGCTGTTTTTT,CASGLARTAGGELFF
TRBV6-1,TRBJ2-7,NA,NA,13,TGTGCCAGCAGTGACAGGGTTACCTACGAGCAGTACTTC,CASSDRVTYEQYF
TRBV6-1,TRBJ1-6,large,NA,13,TGTGCCAGCACCGAATCCGAGTCGTCACCCCTCCACTTT,CASTESESSPLHF
TRBV4-2,TRBJ2-5,NA,NA,14,TGTGCCAGCAGCCCAGAGGGGAGGCAAGAGACCCAGTACTTC,CASSPEGRQETQYF
TRBV5-8,TRBJ1-2,NA,NA,14,TGTGCCAGCAGCTTATACTTGTATAACTATGGCTACACCTTC,CASSLYLYNYGYTF
TRBV2,TRBJ2-5,NA,NA,15,TGTGCCAGCAGTGATGGGGTTGGGGGCCTGGAGACCCAGTACTTC,CASSDGVGGLETQYF